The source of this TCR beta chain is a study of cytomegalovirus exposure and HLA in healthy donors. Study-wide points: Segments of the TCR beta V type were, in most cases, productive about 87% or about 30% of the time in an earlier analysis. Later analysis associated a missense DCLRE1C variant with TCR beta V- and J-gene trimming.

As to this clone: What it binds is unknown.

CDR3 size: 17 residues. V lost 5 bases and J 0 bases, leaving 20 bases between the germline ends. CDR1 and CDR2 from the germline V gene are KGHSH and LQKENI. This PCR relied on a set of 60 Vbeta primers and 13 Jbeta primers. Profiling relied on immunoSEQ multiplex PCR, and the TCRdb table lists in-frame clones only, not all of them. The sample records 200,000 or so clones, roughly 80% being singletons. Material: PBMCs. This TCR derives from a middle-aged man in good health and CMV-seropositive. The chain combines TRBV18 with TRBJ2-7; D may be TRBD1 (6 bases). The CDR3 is CASSSLPGQKHSYEQYF. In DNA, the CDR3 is TGTGCCAGCTCATCATTACCCGGACAGAAACACTCCTACGAGCAGTACTTC.